This section outlines one TCR beta chain sequence together with its context. The antigen remains unidentified. This sample's treatment: roughly 10-day PBMC culture with coronavirus spike peptide pools or control peptides (ViraFEST assay). CDR1 GTSNPN and CDR2 SVGIG come from the germline V gene (reference sequence). The V gene lost 5 bases and the J gene lost 11 bases, with 12 bases spanning the gap. This CDR3 is 10 amino acids long. The data are from a study of vaccination and CD4 T cells after COVID-19. At the Johns Hopkins FTIC core, DNA taken from cultured CD4+ T cells was sequenced by way of the Oncomine TCR Beta short-read assay. TCRdb processed the PCR reads anew with MiXCR; each CDR3 protein has one entry. This sample yields 3,500 or so distinct CDR3 sequences, of which over 70% are seen a single time; almost 25% belongs to the top ten.

The receptor was isolated from a human donor who had recovered from COVID-19. This chain joins TRBV30 and TRBJ1-1; the D gene is possibly TRBD1 (5 bases). Sequenced sample: CD4+ T cells from blood, cultured in vitro. CDR3 nucleotide sequence: TGTGCCTGGGGGACTGTTGGGGCTTTCTTT. Protein product: CAWGTVGAFF.